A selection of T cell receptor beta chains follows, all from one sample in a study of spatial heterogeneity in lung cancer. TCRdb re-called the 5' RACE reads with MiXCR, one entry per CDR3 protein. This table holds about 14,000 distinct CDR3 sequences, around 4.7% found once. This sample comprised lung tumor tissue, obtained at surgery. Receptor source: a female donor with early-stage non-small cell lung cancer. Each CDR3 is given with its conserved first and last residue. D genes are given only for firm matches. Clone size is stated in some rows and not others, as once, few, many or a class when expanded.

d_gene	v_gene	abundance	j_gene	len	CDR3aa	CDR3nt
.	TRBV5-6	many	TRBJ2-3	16	CASSLGPSRATDTQYF	TGTGCCAGCAGCTTAGGGCCTTCCCGGGCCACAGATACGCAGTATTTT
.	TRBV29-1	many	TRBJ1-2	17	CSVEDIQNGVIGYGYTF	TGCAGCGTTGAAGATATACAAAATGGTGTTATTGGCTATGGCTACACCTTC
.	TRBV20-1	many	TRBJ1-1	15	CSARESVGSGTEAFF	TGCAGTGCTAGAGAAAGCGTAGGGTCAGGCACTGAAGCTTTCTTT
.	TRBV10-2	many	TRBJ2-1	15	CASRAGGNSYNEQFF	TGCGCCAGCAGGGCAGGGGGGAACTCCTACAATGAGCAGTTCTTC
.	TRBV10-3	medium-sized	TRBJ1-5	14	CATVADPQGQPQHF	TGTGCCACAGTCGCGGACCCTCAGGGTCAGCCCCAGCATTTT
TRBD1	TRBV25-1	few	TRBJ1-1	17	CASSPSPGQGFDTEAFF	TGTGCCAGCAGCCCCTCCCCGGGACAGGGATTTGACACTGAAGCTTTCTTT
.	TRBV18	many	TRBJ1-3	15	CASSPDSSTGNTIYF	TGTGCCAGCTCCCCCGACAGCAGCACTGGAAACACCATATATTTT
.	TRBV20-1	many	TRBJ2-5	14	CSARDFRGAETQYF	TGCAGTGCTAGAGATTTCCGGGGGGCGGAGACCCAGTACTTC
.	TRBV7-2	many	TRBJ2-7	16	CASSWAAGHATYEQYF	TGTGCCAGCAGCTGGGCAGCGGGACACGCGACCTACGAGCAGTACTTC
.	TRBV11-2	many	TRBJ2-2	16	CASSLVFVFTEAELFF	TGTGCCAGCAGCTTAGTTTTCGTTTTCACGGAGGCAGAGCTGTTTTTT
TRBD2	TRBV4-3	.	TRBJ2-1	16	CASSQEAGTFYNEQFF	TGCGCCAGCAGCCAAGAAGCGGGAACTTTCTACAATGAGCAGTTCTTC
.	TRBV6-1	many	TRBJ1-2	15	CASNPGSTAGYGYTF	TGTGCCAGCAACCCCGGGTCGACAGCGGGCTATGGCTACACCTTC
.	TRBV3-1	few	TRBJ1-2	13	CASSQGGRYGYTF	TGTGCCAGCAGCCAAGGCGGCAGATATGGCTACACCTTC
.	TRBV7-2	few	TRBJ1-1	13	CASSTHWNTEAFF	TGTGCCAGCTCCACTCATTGGAACACTGAAGCTTTCTTT
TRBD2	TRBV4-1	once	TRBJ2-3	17	CASSQEPSGASTDTQYF	TGCGCCAGCAGCCAAGAACCAAGCGGGGCCAGCACAGATACGCAGTATTTT
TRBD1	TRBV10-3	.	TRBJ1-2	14	CAISPGTGYYGFTF	TGTGCCATCAGTCCCGGGACAGGCTACTATGGCTTCACCTTC
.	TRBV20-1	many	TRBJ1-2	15	CSARPRAQTNYGYTF	TGCAGTGCTAGGCCCAGGGCACAAACTAACTATGGCTACACCTTC
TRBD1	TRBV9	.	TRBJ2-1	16	CASSVARGPFGNEQFF	TGTGCCAGCAGCGTCGCCAGGGGGCCCTTTGGGAATGAGCAGTTCTTC
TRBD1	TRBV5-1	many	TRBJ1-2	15	CASSEGTGLPYGYTF	TGCGCCAGCAGCGAGGGGACAGGGCTCCCCTATGGCTACACCTTC